The 25 T cell receptor beta chains below all came from one sample that was sequenced in a study of blood T cell repertoires in COVID-19. Sequencing was performed with immunoSEQ multiplex PCR; in TCRdb, only in-frame clones are kept and a portion is missing. The sample carries around 36,000 clones, around 90% recorded once. The sequenced material came from peripheral blood. These receptors all come from a human donor in a cohort sampled during active COVID-19.

This chain uses TRBV5-6 with TRBJ1-5; 7 nucleotides match TRBD1. Germline-derived CDR1 and CDR2 are SGHDT and YYEEEE. This CDR3 is built from 15 residues. V shed 0 bases and J 7 bases; nucleotides not matched to a gene: 7. CDR3 amino acids: CASSLATGNGQPQHF. CDR3 nucleotide sequence: TGTGCCAGCAGCTTGGCGACAGGGAATGGGCAGCCCCAGCATTTT. Drawing the rest from reference TRBV5-6 and TRBJ1-5, the complete variable domain is DAGVTQSPTHLIKTRGQQVTLRCSPKSGHDTVSWYQQALGQGPQFIFQYYEEEERQRGNFPDRFSGHQFPNYSSELNVNALLLGDSALYLCASSLATGNGQPQHFGDGTRLSIL.

The CDR3 sequence: CASSLGIYRGQETQYF. CDR3 in DNA: TGTGCCAGCAGCTTAGGGATTTACAGGGGACAAGAGACCCAGTACTTC. The chain carries TRBV11-2 and TRBJ2-5; 7 bases map to TRBD1. J lost 2 bases, V lost 1 base, and 7 bases had no gene match. The CDR3 extends over 16 amino acids. CDR1 and CDR2 from the germline V gene are SGHAT and FQNNGV.

The V call is TRBV19, the J call TRBJ2-1; TRBD2 might be the D (6 bases). CDR3 size: 18 residues. The germline V gene encodes CDR1 LNHDA and CDR2 SQIVND (reference sequence). V gave up 0 bases and J gave up 6 bases, with 21 bases separating them. CDR3 nucleotides: TGTGCCAGTAGTATAGAGGGGCCGGGGTCCACCGGGGGCAATGAGCAGTTCTTC. Encoded protein: CASSIEGPGSTGGNEQFF.

The table lists this clone with a count of one. The CDR3 loop reads CASSSQFNEKLFF. In DNA, the CDR3 is TGTGCCAGTAGTTCGCAGTTCAATGAAAAACTGTTTTTT. The rearrangement joins TRBV19 to TRBJ1-4; D unclear. Germline-derived CDR1 and CDR2 are LNHDA and SQIVND (reference sequence). The CDR3 length is 13 residues. The V and J ends lost 5 bases and 5 bases respectively, with 9 bases between them.

The gene calls are TRBV27 and TRBJ2-7, with 11 nucleotides matching TRBD2. The CDR3 has 16 residues. Trimming removed 2 bases from V and 3 bases from J; junction bases left unmatched: 6. Germline V gene data show CDR1 as MNHEY and CDR2 as SMNVEV (reference sequence). The CDR3 sequence is CASSLKLAGVGYEQYF. The CDR3 DNA sequence: TGTGCCAGCAGTTTAAAACTAGCGGGGGTCGGCTACGAGCAGTACTTC.

Only a few counts were recorded for this clone. The genes are TRBV19 and TRBJ2-7, with 10 bases identical to TRBD1. The junction had 8 bases not matched to a gene; V was cut back by 4 bases and J by 5 bases. The CDR3 sequence is 15 residues long. From germline, CDR1 is LNHDA and CDR2 SQIVND (reference sequence). CDR3 in DNA: TGTGCCAGTAGTAACACCGGGACAGGGGCCCACGAGCAGTACTTC. It codes for CASSNTGTGAHEQYF.

V usage is TRBV19 and J usage is TRBJ1-5, with 9 nucleotides matching TRBD1. V was clipped by 6 bases and J by 1 base; unmatched bases: 4. Germline assignment: CDR1 LNHDA and CDR2 SQIVND (reference sequence). The CDR3 has 15 residues. The CDR3 DNA follows: TGTGCCAGTAGGGTTGACAGGGGGAGCAATCAGCCCCAGCATTTT. Its translation is CASRVDRGSNQPQHF.

The V gene is TRBV28, the J gene TRBJ1-2; 7 bases line up with TRBD1. Germline loops: CDR1 MDHEN, CDR2 SYDVKM. V lost 6 bases and J lost 5; bases outside the gene matches: 3. The CDR3 extends over 12 amino acids. Written as DNA, the CDR3 is TGTGCCAGCAGAGGGGACAGTTATGGCTACACCTTC. Amino acids: CASRGDSYGYTF.

The J gene is TRBJ1-5, the V gene TRBV10-3, with D perhaps TRBD1 (6 bases). Trimming took off 4 bases at V and 3 bases at J, with 10 bases between the two ends. Germline loops: CDR1 ENHRY, CDR2 SYGVKD. The CDR3 sequence is 14 residues long. The CDR3 DNA is TGTGCCATCAGTGGGCGACAGGACAATCAGCCCCAGCATTTT. It codes for CAISGRQDNQPQHF.

CDR3 nucleotides: TGTGCCAGTACTAAAGGACAGGGTGGTCAGCCCCAGCATTTT. Its translation is CASTKGQGGQPQHF. This chain uses TRBV19 with TRBJ1-5; TRBD1 matches 8 bases. The CDR3 extends over 14 amino acids. V lost 7 bases, J lost 6 bases, and 8 bases stayed unmatched. Germline loops: CDR1 LNHDA, CDR2 SQIVND (reference sequence).

In this sample, this clone turned up a few times. The CDR3, as DNA: TGTGCCAGCAGTCTTGGGGCGGGGGCCACCTACGAGCAGTACTTC. Protein: CASSLGAGATYEQYF. This chain links TRBV6-2 or TRBV6-3 with TRBJ2-7; perhaps TRBD2 as D (7 bases). The CDR3 has 15 residues. V was clipped by 5 bases and J by 2 bases, with 16 bases between them. CDR1 and CDR2 from the germline V gene are MNHEY and SVGEGT.

Regarding this clone: An end of the junction does not agree with germline; a read error may underlie this. V gene TRBV6-2 or TRBV6-3 combines with J gene TRBJ2-3; 8 bases are a match to TRBD2. The CDR3 runs 14 residues. Germline V lookup: CDR1 MNHEY, CDR2 SVGEGT. CDR3 sequence reads: CASIYGRDTDTQYF. CDR3 sequence (DNA): TGTGCCAGCATTTACGGGAGGGACACAGATACGCAGTATTTT.

The V gene is TRBV11-2, the J gene TRBJ2-2; D remains ambiguous. This CDR3 contains 15 residues. The ends were cut back, 0 bases at V and 0 bases at J, with 5 bases in the middle. CDR1 is SGHAT and CDR2 is FQNNGV in the germline V gene. The CDR3 coding sequence is TGTGCCAGCAGCTTAGACAGAACGAACACCGGGGAGCTGTTTTTT. Translation gives CASSLDRTNTGELFF. The full variable domain, in which reference TRBV11-2 and TRBJ2-2 provide the parts outside the CDR3, is EAGVAQSPRYKIIEKRQSVAFWCNPISGHATLYWYQQILGQGPKLLIQFQNNGVVDDSQLPKDRFSAERLKGVDSTLKIQPAKLEDSAVYLCASSLDRTNTGELFFGEGSRLTVL.

The rearrangement links TRBV5-4 to TRBJ1-3; TRBD1 matches at 7 bases. Germline-derived CDR1 and CDR2 are SGHNT and YYREEE (reference sequence). Trimming at V came to 4 bases and at J to 4 bases, leaving 5 bases not matched to a gene. This CDR3 is built from 14 residues. The CDR3 loop is CASSRQGLGNTIYF. Here the CDR3 DNA reads TGTGCCAGCAGCAGACAGGGTCTCGGAAACACCATATATTTT.

CDR3 loop: CASSPPKTRQIGDGYTF. The CDR3 bases are TGTGCCAGCTCACCACCTAAAACCCGACAGATAGGCGATGGCTACACCTTC. The V gene is TRBV18, the J gene TRBJ1-2, with a possible D match to TRBD1 (5 bases). This CDR3 is built from 17 residues. V lost 0 bases, J lost 6 bases, and 20 bases lay in between. Germline loops: CDR1 KGHSH, CDR2 LQKENI.

The chain links TRBV28 to TRBJ2-3; 10 bases match TRBD1. Germline V lookup: CDR1 MDHEN, CDR2 SYDVKM. The CDR3 extends over 16 amino acids. The ends lost 5 bases at V and 6 bases at J; junction bases unmatched: 11. CDR3 sequence (DNA): TGTGCCAGCAGTAGTCACGACAGGGGGCTTTTTGATACGCAGTATTTT. Encoded protein: CASSSHDRGLFDTQYF.

The J gene is TRBJ2-7, the V gene TRBV5-5; maybe TRBD1 (5 bases). V lost 0 bases and J lost 4, with 8 bases in between. CDR1 and CDR2 (germline): SGHKS, YYEKEE (reference sequence). The CDR3 has 13 amino acids. The CDR3 bases are TGTGCCAGCAGCTTGGGACAGATTTACGAGCAGTACTTC. It is translated as CASSLGQIYEQYF. Using reference TRBV5-5 and TRBJ2-7 for the parts outside the CDR3, the full variable domain is DAGVTQSPTHLIKTRGQQVTLRCSPISGHKSVSWYQQVLGQGPQFIFQYYEKEERGRGNFPDRFSARQFPNYSSELNVNALLLGDSALYLCASSLGQIYEQYFGPGTRLTVT.

This rearrangement joins TRBV28 to TRBJ2-2; D perhaps matches TRBD2 (6 bases). V was clipped by 1 base and J by 3 bases, with 9 bases between them. This CDR3 is built from 15 residues. In germline, CDR1 is MDHEN, CDR2 SYDVKM. CDR3 bases: TGTGCCAGCAGTTTATTGCCGGGAGACACCGGGGAGCTGTTTTTT. Its translation is CASSLLPGDTGELFF. The whole variable domain, remainder taken from reference TRBV28 and TRBJ2-2, is DVKVTQSSRYLVKRTGEKVFLECVQDMDHENMFWYRQDPGLGLRLIYFSYDVKMKEKGDIPEGYSVSREKKERFSLILESASTNQTSMYLCASSLLPGDTGELFFGEGSRLTVL.

The J gene is TRBJ1-1, the V gene TRBV28; the D gene is possibly TRBD1 (6 bases). Trimming removed 6 bases at V and 5 bases at J, with 10 bases between. The germline CDR1 and CDR2 sequences are MDHEN and SYDVKM. The CDR3 runs 12 residues. Here the CDR3 reads CASRATGTEAFF. In DNA form, the CDR3 reads TGTGCCAGCAGGGCAACAGGGACTGAAGCTTTCTTT.

The chain carries TRBV7-2 and TRBJ2-3; no firm D call. Deletions cut 0 bases from V and 1 base from J, with 8 bases between. CDR3 size: 15 residues. CDR1 and CDR2 from the germline V gene are SGHTA and FQGNSA. The CDR3 sequence: CASSLAQVRTDTQYF. The DNA for the CDR3 is TGTGCCAGCAGCTTAGCCCAGGTGCGCACAGATACGCAGTATTTT.

The chain is built from TRBV19 and TRBJ2-3; 8 bases map to TRBD2. After removal of 6 bases from V and 5 bases from J, the junction contained 7 bases not matched to a gene. CDR3 length equals 14 residues. CDR1 LNHDA and CDR2 SQIVND come from the germline V gene (reference sequence). The CDR3: CASRRRGGEDTQYF. The CDR3 DNA sequence: TGTGCCAGTAGACGACGGGGGGGTGAAGATACGCAGTATTTT.

The rearrangement uses TRBV9 and TRBJ2-1; TRBD1 aligns across 7 bases. The CDR3 totals 17 residues. The V gene's germline CDR1 is SGDLS and CDR2 YYNGEE. J lost 6 bases, V lost 2 bases, and 14 bases had no gene match. The DNA of the CDR3 is TGTGCCAGCAGCGTGAGGGGGCCCAGGGATCCTTTCAATGAGCAGTTCTTC. This sequence encodes CASSVRGPRDPFNEQFF.

J is TRBJ2-7 and V is TRBV7-9; 7 nucleotides line up with TRBD2. Germline assignment: CDR1 SEHNR and CDR2 FQNEAQ (reference sequence). CDR3 length: 14 residues. V shed 8 bases, J shed 1 base, and the junction held 8 bases outside the gene matches. The CDR3 region is CASVGGSGSYEQYF. CDR3 sequence (DNA): TGTGCCAGCGTGGGGGGTAGCGGGTCCTACGAGCAGTACTTC.

The chain is built from TRBV5-1 and TRBJ1-1, with no clear D. CDR3 length: 15 amino acids. Germline lookup yields CDR1 SGHRS and CDR2 YFSETQ. The V end was cut by 2 bases, the J end by 1 base, with 12 bases between. CDR3 amino acids: CASSFVADRNTEAFF. CDR3 coding DNA: TGCGCCAGCAGCTTCGTGGCGGATAGGAACACTGAAGCTTTCTTT.

This rearrangement joins TRBV5-1 to TRBJ2-5; the match to TRBD1 covers 8 bases. The V gene end was trimmed by 4 bases and the J gene end by 2 bases; junction bases not matched to a gene: 10. CDR1 SGHRS and CDR2 YFSETQ come from the germline V gene. The CDR3 runs 16 residues. The CDR3 nucleotides are TGCGCCAGCAGCCGTTCACCGGGACAGGCGCAAGAGACCCAGTACTTC. This encodes CASSRSPGQAQETQYF.